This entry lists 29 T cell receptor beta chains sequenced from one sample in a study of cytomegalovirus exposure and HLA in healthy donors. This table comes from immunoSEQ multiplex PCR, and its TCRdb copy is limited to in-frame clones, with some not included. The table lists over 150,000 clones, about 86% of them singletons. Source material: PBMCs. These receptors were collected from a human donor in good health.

The CDR3 sequence is CAWSVSLLSGSNTGELFF. For the CDR3, the DNA is TGTGCCTGGAGTGTGAGTCTTTTGAGCGGATCGAACACCGGGGAGCTGTTTTTT. The rearrangement uses TRBV30 and TRBJ2-2; TRBD2 is a possible D gene (5 bases). There are 18 residues in the CDR3. Germline loops: CDR1 GTSNPN, CDR2 SVGIG (reference sequence). Trimming left V 0 bases short and J 0 bases short, with 17 bases between. Drawing the rest from reference TRBV30 and TRBJ2-2, the complete variable domain is SQTIHQWPATLVQPVGSPLSLECTVEGTSNPNLYWYRQAAGRGLQLLFYSVGIGQISSEVPQNLSASRPQDRQFILSSKKLLLSDSGFYLCAWSVSLLSGSNTGELFFGEGSRLTVL.

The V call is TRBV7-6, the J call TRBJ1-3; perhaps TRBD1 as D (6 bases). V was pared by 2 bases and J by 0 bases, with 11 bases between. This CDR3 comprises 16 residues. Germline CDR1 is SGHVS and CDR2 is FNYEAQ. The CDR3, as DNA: TGTGCCAGCAGCTTAACCTTACAGGGCTCTGGAAACACCATATATTTT. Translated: CASSLTLQGSGNTIYF.

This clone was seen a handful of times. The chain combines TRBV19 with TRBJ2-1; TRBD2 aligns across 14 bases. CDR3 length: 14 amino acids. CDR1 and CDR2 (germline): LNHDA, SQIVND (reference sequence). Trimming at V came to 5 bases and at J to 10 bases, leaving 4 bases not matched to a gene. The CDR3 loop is CASSWTSGRNEQFF. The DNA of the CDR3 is TGTGCCAGTAGTTGGACTAGCGGGAGGAACGAGCAGTTCTTC. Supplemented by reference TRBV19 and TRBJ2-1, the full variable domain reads DGGITQSPKYLFRKEGQNVTLSCEQNLNHDAMYWYRQDPGQGLRLIYYSQIVNDFQKGDIAEGYSVSREKKESFPLTVTSAQKNPTAFYLCASSWTSGRNEQFFGPGTRLTVL.

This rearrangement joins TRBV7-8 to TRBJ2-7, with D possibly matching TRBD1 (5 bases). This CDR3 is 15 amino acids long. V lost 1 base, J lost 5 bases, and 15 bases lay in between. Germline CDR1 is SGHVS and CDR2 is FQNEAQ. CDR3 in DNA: TGTGCCAGCAGCTTAGTCCTAGGGGTAAGGAACGAGCAGTACTTC. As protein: CASSLVLGVRNEQYF.

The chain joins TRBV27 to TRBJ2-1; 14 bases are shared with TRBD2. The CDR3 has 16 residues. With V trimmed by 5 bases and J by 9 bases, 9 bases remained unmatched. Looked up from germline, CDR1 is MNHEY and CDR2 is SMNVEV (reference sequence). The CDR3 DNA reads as TGTGCCAGCAGTCCGGGACTAGCGGGAGTAAGTACTGAGCAGTTCTTC. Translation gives CASSPGLAGVSTEQFF.

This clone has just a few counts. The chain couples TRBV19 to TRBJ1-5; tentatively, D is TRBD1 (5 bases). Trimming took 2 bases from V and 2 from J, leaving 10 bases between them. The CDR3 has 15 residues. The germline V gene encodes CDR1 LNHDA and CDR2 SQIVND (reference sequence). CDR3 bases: TGTGCCAGTAGTATATCCAGGGCGGGCAATCAGCCCCAGCATTTT. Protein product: CASSISRAGNQPQHF.

The CDR3, as DNA: TGTGCCAGTAGGAGCCTAGCGGGAGTCAAAGAGACCCAGTACTTC. This gives the protein CASRSLAGVKETQYF. The rearrangement uses TRBV19 and TRBJ2-5, with 10 bases matching TRBD2. Germline CDR1 LNHDA, CDR2 SQIVND (reference sequence). CDR3 length equals 15 residues. After removal of 6 bases from V and 3 bases from J, the junction contained 7 bases not matched to a gene.

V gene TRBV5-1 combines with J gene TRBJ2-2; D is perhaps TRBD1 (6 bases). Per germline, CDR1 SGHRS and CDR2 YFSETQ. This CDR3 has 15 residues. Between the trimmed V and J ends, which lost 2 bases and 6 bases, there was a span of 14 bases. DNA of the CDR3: TGCGCCAGCAGCTTAGTTACAGGGTCGGCCGGGGAGCTGTTTTTT. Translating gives CASSLVTGSAGELFF.

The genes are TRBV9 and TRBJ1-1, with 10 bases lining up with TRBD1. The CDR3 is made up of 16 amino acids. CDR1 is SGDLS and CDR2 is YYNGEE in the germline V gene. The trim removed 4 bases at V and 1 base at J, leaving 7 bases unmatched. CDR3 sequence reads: CASSTTGGVGNTEAFF. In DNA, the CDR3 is TGTGCCAGCAGCACGACAGGGGGCGTCGGGAACACTGAAGCTTTCTTT.

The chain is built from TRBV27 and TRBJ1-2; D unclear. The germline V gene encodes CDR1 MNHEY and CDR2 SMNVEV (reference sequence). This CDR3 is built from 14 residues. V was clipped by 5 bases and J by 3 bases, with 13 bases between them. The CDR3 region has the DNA TGTGCCAGCAGTCCCACTTACAGTTACTATGGCTACACCTTC. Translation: CASSPTYSYYGYTF.

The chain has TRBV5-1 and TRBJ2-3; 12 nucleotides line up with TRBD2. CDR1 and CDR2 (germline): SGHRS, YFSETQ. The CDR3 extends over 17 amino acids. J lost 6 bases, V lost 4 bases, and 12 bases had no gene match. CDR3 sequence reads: CASSETSGRGGRDTQYF. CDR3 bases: TGCGCCAGCAGCGAGACTAGCGGGAGAGGGGGGCGGGATACGCAGTATTTT. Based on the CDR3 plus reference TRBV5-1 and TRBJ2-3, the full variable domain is KAGVTQTPRYLIKTRGQQVTLSCSPISGHRSVSWYQQTPGQGLQFLFEYFSETQRNKGNFPGRFSGRQFSNSRSEMNVSTLELGDSALYLCASSETSGRGGRDTQYFGPGTRLTVL.

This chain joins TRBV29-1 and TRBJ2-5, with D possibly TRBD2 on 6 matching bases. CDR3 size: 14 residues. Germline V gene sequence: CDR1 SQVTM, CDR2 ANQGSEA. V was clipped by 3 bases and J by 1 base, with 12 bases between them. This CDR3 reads CSVEETRSQETQYF. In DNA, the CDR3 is TGCAGCGTTGAGGAGACTAGGTCCCAAGAGACCCAGTACTTC.

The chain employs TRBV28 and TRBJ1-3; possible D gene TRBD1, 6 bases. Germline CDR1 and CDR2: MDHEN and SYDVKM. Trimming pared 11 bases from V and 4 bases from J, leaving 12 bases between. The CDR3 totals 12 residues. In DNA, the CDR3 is TGTGCCTCGGCCAGGGGAGGAAACACCATATATTTT. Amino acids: CASARGGNTIYF.

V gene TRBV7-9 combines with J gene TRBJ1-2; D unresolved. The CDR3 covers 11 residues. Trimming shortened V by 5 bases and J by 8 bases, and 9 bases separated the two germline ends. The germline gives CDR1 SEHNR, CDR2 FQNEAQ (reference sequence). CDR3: CASSPREGYTF. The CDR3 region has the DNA TGTGCCAGCAGCCCACGGGAAGGCTACACCTTC.

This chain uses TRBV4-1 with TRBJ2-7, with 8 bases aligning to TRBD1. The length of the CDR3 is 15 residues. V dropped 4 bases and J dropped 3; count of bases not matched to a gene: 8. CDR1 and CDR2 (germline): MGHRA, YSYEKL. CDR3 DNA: TGCGCCAGCAGCCGACCGGGACAGGACATCTACGAGCAGTACTTC. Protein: CASSRPGQDIYEQYF.

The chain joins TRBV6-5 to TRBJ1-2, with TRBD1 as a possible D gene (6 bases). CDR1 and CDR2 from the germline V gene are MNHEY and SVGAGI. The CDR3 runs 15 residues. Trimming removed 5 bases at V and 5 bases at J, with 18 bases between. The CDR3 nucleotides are TGTGCCAGCAGTCTAAGTCCCGGACAGTTTTATGGCTACACCTTC. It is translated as CASSLSPGQFYGYTF.

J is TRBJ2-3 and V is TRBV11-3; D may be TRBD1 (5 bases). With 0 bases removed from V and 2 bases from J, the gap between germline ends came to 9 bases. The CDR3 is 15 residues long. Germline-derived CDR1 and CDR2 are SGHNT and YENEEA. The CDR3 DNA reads TGTGCCAGCAGCTTAGATGGGGCGAACACAGATACGCAGTATTTT. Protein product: CASSLDGANTDTQYF.

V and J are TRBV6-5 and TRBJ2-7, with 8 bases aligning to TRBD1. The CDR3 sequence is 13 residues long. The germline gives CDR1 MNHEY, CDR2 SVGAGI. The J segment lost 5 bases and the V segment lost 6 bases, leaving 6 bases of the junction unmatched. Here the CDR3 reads CASRRTGFNEQYF. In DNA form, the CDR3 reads TGTGCCAGCAGGAGGACAGGGTTCAACGAGCAGTACTTC.

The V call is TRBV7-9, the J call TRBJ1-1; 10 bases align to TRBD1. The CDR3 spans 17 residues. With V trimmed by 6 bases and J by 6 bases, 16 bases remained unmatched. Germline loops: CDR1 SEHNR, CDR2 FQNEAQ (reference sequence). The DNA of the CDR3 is TGTGCCAGCAGTTTTCAATCTAACCGGGACAGGGGCTCTGAAGCTTTCTTT. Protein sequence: CASSFQSNRDRGSEAFF.

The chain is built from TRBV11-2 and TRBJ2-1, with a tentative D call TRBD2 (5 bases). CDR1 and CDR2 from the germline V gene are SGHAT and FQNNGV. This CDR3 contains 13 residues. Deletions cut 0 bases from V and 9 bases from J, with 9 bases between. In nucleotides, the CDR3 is TGTGCCAGCAGCTTAGATCGGAGCGGTGAGCAGTTCTTC. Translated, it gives CASSLDRSGEQFF.

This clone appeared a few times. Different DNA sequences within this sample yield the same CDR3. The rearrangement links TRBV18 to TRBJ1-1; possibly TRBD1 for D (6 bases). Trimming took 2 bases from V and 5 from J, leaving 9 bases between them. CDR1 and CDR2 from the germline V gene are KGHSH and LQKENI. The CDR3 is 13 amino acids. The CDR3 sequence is CASSPNRDTEAFF. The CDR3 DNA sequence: TGTGCCAGCTCACCAAACAGGGATACTGAAGCTTTCTTT.

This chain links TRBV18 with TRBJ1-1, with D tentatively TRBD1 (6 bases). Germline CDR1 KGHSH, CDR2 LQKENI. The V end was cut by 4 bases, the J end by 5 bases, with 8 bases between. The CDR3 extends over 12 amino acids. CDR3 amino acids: CASSRDITEAFF. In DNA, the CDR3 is TGTGCCAGCTCACGGGACATAACTGAAGCTTTCTTT.

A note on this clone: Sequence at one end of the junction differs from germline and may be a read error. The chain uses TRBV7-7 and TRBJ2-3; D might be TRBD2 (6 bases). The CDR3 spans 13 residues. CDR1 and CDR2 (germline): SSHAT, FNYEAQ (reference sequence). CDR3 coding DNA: TGTGCTAGCAGCCCGCTCGGGGGAGATACGCAGTATTTT. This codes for CASSPLGGDTQYF.

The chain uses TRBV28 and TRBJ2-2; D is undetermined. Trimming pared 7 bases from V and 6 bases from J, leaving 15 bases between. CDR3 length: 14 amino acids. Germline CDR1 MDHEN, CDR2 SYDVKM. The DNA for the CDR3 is TGTGCCAGCATAGTGAGTGCTTGGTCCGGGGAGCTGTTTTTT. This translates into CASIVSAWSGELFF.

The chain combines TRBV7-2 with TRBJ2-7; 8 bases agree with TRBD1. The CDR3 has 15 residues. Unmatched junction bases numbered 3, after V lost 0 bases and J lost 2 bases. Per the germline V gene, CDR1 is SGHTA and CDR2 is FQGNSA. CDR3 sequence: CASSLATGEAYEQYF. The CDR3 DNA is TGTGCCAGCAGCTTAGCGACAGGGGAAGCCTACGAGCAGTACTTC.

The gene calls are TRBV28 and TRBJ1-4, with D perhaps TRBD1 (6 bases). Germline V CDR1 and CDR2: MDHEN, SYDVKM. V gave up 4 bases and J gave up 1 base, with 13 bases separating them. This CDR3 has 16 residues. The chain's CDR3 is CASSSPQGKTNEKLFF. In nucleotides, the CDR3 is TGTGCCAGCAGTTCCCCTCAGGGGAAAACTAATGAAAAACTGTTTTTT.

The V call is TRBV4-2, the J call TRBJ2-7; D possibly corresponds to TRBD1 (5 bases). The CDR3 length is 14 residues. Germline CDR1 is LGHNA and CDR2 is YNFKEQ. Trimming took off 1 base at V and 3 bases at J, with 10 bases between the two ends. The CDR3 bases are TGTGCCAGCAGCCAAGGTAGACAGCTCTACGAGCAGTACTTC. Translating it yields CASSQGRQLYEQYF.

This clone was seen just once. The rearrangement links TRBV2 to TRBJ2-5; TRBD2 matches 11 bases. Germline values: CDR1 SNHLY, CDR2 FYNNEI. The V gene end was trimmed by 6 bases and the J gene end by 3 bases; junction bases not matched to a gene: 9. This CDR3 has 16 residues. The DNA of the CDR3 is TGTGCCAGCAGGGCCGGGACTAGCGGATCAGAAGAGACCCAGTACTTC. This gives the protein CASRAGTSGSEETQYF. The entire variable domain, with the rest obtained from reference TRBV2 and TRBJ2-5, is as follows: EPEVTQTPSHQVTQMGQEVILRCVPISNHLYFYWYRQILGQKVEFLVSFYNNEISEKSEIFDDQFSVERPDGSNFTLKIRSTKLEDSAMYFCASRAGTSGSEETQYFGPGTRLLVL.

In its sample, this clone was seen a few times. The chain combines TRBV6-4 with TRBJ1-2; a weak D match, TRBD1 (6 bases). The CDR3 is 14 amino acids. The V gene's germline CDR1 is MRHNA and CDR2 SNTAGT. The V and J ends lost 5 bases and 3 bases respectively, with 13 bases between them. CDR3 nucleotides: TGTGCCAGCAGTACAGGGCACGGAGACTATGGCTACACCTTC. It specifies CASSTGHGDYGYTF.